A single sample gave rise to the 16 T cell receptor beta chains below, sequenced in a study of blood T cells in healthy people across ages. Sample-barcoded 5' priming and a J-beta primer mix drove a second PCR of roughly 6 to 12 cycles. TCRdb itself ran the 5' RACE reads through MiXCR, one entry per CDR3 protein. The sample has about 1,800,000 distinct CDR3 sequences; under 30% are singletons. What was sequenced was blood. These receptors came from a woman aged 30 to 39 in good health.

The chain employs TRBV24-1 and TRBJ2-7; D remains ambiguous. The CDR3 is 12 amino acids. Germline V lookup: CDR1 KGHDR, CDR2 SFDVKD. V lost 0 bases to trimming and J lost 10 bases, with 9 bases between them. CDR3 sequence: CATSDLVADQYF. The CDR3, as DNA: TGTGCCACCAGTGATTTGGTCGCCGACCAGTACTTC.

There are a few counts of this clonotype. The chain joins TRBV9 to TRBJ2-3; the D gene is possibly TRBD1 (6 bases). The germline CDR1 and CDR2 sequences are SGDLS and YYNGEE. V lost 1 base and J lost 3, with 12 bases in between. This CDR3 has 15 amino acids. Here the CDR3 reads CASSVIQGGTDTQYF. The CDR3 bases are TGTGCCAGCAGCGTAATACAGGGCGGTACAGATACGCAGTATTTT. The full variable domain, its missing parts supplied by reference TRBV9 and TRBJ2-3, is DSGVTQTPKHLITATGQRVTLRCSPRSGDLSVYWYQQSLDQGLQFLIQYYNGEERAKGNILERFSAQQFPDLHSELNLSSLELGDSALYFCASSVIQGGTDTQYFGPGTRLTVL.

V is TRBV19 and J is TRBJ1-5; D not certain. CDR3 size: 13 residues. Germline V gene sequence: CDR1 LNHDA, CDR2 SQIVND (reference sequence). Trimming removed 7 bases at V and 5 bases at J, with 12 bases between. CDR3 sequence (DNA): TGTGCCAGTAAAGGGCCAGGCCATCAGCCCCAGCATTTT. It encodes CASKGPGHQPQHF.

In this sample, this clonotype turned up a few times. This rearrangement joins TRBV7-2 to TRBJ2-5, with TRBD2 matching 8 bases. Germline CDR1 SGHTA, CDR2 FQGNSA. This CDR3 comprises 17 residues. The V segment lost 4 bases and the J segment 1 base; nucleotides outside the gene matches: 11. CDR3 nucleotide sequence: TGTGCCAGCAGCTATCAAACAACACTAGCGGCCCAAGAGACCCAGTACTTC. It yields the protein CASSYQTTLAAQETQYF.

This clonotype was detected only a few times. The chain carries TRBV29-1 and TRBJ2-3; tentatively, D is TRBD2 (5 bases). The V end lost 7 bases, the J end lost 6 bases, and 11 bases lay between the germline ends. Germline V gene sequence: CDR1 SQVTM, CDR2 ANQGSEA. The CDR3 is 11 residues long. The DNA for the CDR3 is TGCAGCGATCAGGAGGCTGATACGCAGTATTTT. Translated: CSDQEADTQYF.

This sequence joins TRBV21-1 and TRBJ1-5. TRBV21-1 is a pseudogene locus. This CDR3 region has 19 residues. CDR3 nucleotides: TGTGCCAGCAGCAAAGTAAGCAGCAAAAATTTTTATAGCAATCAGCCCCAGCATTTT. Its protein product is CASSKVSSKNFYSNQPQHF.

This chain uses TRBV28 with TRBJ2-5, with TRBD1 identical over 10 bases. The J call may be incorrect, as the DNA end agrees better with TRBJ2-7. Germline loops: CDR1 MDHEN, CDR2 SYDVKM. This CDR3 contains 18 residues. CDR3: CASREGLRDRGSRYEQYF. The DNA of the CDR3 is TGTGCCAGCAGGGAAGGGTTGCGGGACAGGGGTTCCCGCTACGAGCAGTACTTC.

This clonotype is a singleton in its sample. The chain recombines TRBV5-1 with TRBJ2-3; 8 nucleotides match TRBD2. The junction had 8 bases not matched to a gene; V was cut back by 2 bases and J by 3 bases. Germline V gene data show CDR1 as SGHRS and CDR2 as YFSETQ. The CDR3 consists of 16 residues. The CDR3 sequence is CASSFGTGGSTDTQYF. The CDR3 DNA reads TGCGCCAGCAGCTTTGGGACGGGAGGGTCAACAGATACGCAGTATTTT. The whole variable domain, filled in from reference TRBV5-1 and TRBJ2-3, reads KAGVTQTPRYLIKTRGQQVTLSCSPISGHRSVSWYQQTPGQGLQFLFEYFSETQRNKGNFPGRFSGRQFSNSRSEMNVSTLELGDSALYLCASSFGTGGSTDTQYFGPGTRLTVL.

This rearrangement joins TRBV7-2 to TRBJ1-2, with D perhaps matching TRBD1 (5 bases). The CDR3 consists of 16 residues. From germline, CDR1 is SGHTA and CDR2 FQGNSA. The V and J ends lost 5 bases and 0 bases respectively, with 16 bases between them. The CDR3 protein is CASSQRTGGANYGYTF. The CDR3, as DNA: TGTGCCAGCAGCCAACGAACAGGAGGTGCTAACTATGGCTACACCTTC. Full variable domain (missing parts from reference TRBV7-2 and TRBJ1-2): GAGVSQSPSNKVTEKGKDVELRCDPISGHTALYWYRQSLGQGLEFLIYFQGNSAPDKSGLPSDRFSAERTGGSVSTLTIQRTQQEDSAVYLCASSQRTGGANYGYTFGSGTRLTVV.

The rearrangement uses TRBV20-1 and TRBJ2-3; D gene unclear. Germline CDR1 DFQATT, CDR2 SNEGSKA (reference sequence). The CDR3 consists of 13 residues. V dropped 5 bases and J dropped 3 bases, with 12 bases sitting between them. The CDR3 bases are TGCAGTGCTTCCCAAATAGGTACAGATACGCAGTATTTT. Translation gives CSASQIGTDTQYF.

The sample holds a few counts of this clonotype. This chain links TRBV20-1 with TRBJ2-1; D not resolved. The germline CDR1 and CDR2 sequences are DFQATT and SNEGSKA (reference sequence). Trimming pared 5 bases from V and 0 bases from J, leaving 17 bases between. The CDR3 spans 16 residues. The CDR3 protein is CSAPSMVGNSYNEQFF. The CDR3 DNA reads as TGCAGTGCTCCCTCGATGGTAGGGAACTCCTACAATGAGCAGTTCTTC.

V and J are TRBV9 and TRBJ1-1; 9 nucleotides line up with TRBD1. V lost 4 bases and J lost 10; bases outside the gene matches: 8. The germline V gene has CDR1 SGDLS and CDR2 YYNGEE. The CDR3 has 13 amino acids. The CDR3 DNA sequence: TGTGCCAGCAGCCCTACAGGGGGCGAGGGAGCTTTCTTT. Translating gives CASSPTGGEGAFF.

The CDR3 bases are TGTGCCAGCAGCTATGACAGCGATCAGCCCCAGCATTTT. Its translation: CASSYDSDQPQHF. The chain recombines TRBV5-5 with TRBJ1-5; perhaps TRBD1 as D (5 bases). There are 13 residues in the CDR3. The ends were cut back, 3 bases at V and 5 bases at J, with 9 bases in the middle. CDR1 and CDR2 (germline): SGHKS, YYEKEE (reference sequence).

The sample holds a few counts of this clonotype. The chain links TRBV7-7 to TRBJ2-5, with TRBD2 matching over 7 bases. Per germline, CDR1 SSHAT and CDR2 FNYEAQ (reference sequence). The CDR3 runs to 14 residues. V shed 4 bases and J 4 bases; nucleotides not matched to a gene: 6. The DNA of the CDR3 is TGTGCCAGCAGCTCAGGACTAGTGGGAGAGACCCAGTACTTC. Translated: CASSSGLVGETQYF. Looking up the rest from reference TRBV7-7 and TRBJ2-5 gives the full variable domain: GAGVSQSPRYKVTKRGQDVTLRCDPISSHATLYWYQQALGQGPEFLTYFNYEAQPDKSGLPSDRFSAERPEGSISTLTIQRTEQRDSAMYRCASSSGLVGETQYFGPGTRLLVL.

The chain recombines TRBV2 with TRBJ2-1; 9 bases match TRBD1. The end of the DNA is better explained by TRBJ2-7, so the J call may be wrong. The CDR3 sequence is 15 residues long. Per germline, CDR1 SNHLY and CDR2 FYNNEI. CDR3 nucleotides: TGTGCCAGCAGGACGGACAGGGGAGGGGCCTACGAGCAGTACTTC. This codes for CASRTDRGGAYEQYF.

This clonotype was counted many times. The chain joins TRBV29-1 to TRBJ1-1; no clear D. V lost 5 bases to trimming and J lost 0 bases, with 10 bases between them. The CDR3 loop spans 13 amino acids. Looked up from germline, CDR1 is SQVTM and CDR2 is ANQGSEA. CDR3 in amino acids: CSVRTALNTEAFF. The DNA of the CDR3 is TGCAGCGTTAGGACTGCCCTGAACACTGAAGCTTTCTTT.